In this sample, the clone carrying this T cell receptor beta chain turned up a few times. Its target is not known. TCRdb reprocessed the reads via MiXCR and lists one record per CDR3 protein. The data show approximately 750,000 distinct CDR3 sequences, about a third seen once. The sample originates from a study of T cell repertoires in cytomegalovirus infection. Study-level information: Public TCR beta signatures were indicative of both CMV infection and a matching HLA type. Regarding the study as a whole: Dominant in the ex vivo response were TCR beta clonotypes restricted by HLA-C and specific for CMV. Cumulative frequency of public TCR beta families picked out carriers of CMV plus the relevant HLA.

This CDR3 comprises 14 residues. Germline V gene sequence: CDR1 SGHVS, CDR2 FNYEAQ. V was shortened by 3 bases and J by 5 bases, with 11 bases between the two germline ends. The TCR sequence derives from a human donor in good health (CMV status not recorded). Some clones in this sample may be carry-over from other donors' samples. The rearrangement uses TRBV7-6 and TRBJ2-1; D uncertain. Sequenced sample: PBMCs. This CDR3 reads CASSFSIPNNEQFF. The CDR3 DNA follows: TGTGCCAGCAGCTTTTCCATCCCAAACAATGAGCAGTTCTTC.